Included here is one TCR beta chain sequence, with context. Its antigen remains unidentified. This entry is derived from a study of blood T cells in healthy people across ages. General observations from the study: Among T cells, TCR beta diversity per million cells dropped roughly linearly as age rose.

Germline V CDR1 and CDR2: SGHTA, FQGNSA. CDR3 length: 15 residues. With a J-beta primer mix and a sample-barcoded 5' primer, a second PCR ran 7 to 11 cycles. Each CDR3 protein gets one entry after TCRdb re-called the 5' RACE reads with MiXCR. The data hold more than 800,000 distinct CDR3 sequences, with roughly 45% observed a single time. The sample consisted of blood. This receptor was taken from a woman aged 60-75 years in good health. The chain combines TRBV7-2 with TRBJ2-7; D is unresolved. The J call may be mistaken, given a closer DNA end match to TRBJ2-5. The chain's CDR3 is CASSLAASVKETQYF. CDR3 DNA: TGTGCCAGCAGCTTAGCGGCGTCAGTTAAAGAGACCCAGTACTTC.